This TCR beta chain appears in the sequencing data of a study of tumor-infiltrating lymphocytes in localized non-small cell lung cancer. Background on the study: Tumor tissue and non-adjacent uninvolved lung came from each patient. General observations from the study: Tumor T-cell fraction from TCR sequencing was not associated with recurrence-free survival (p = 0.61). Immunotypes IM1 and IM2 had similar TCR-derived T-cell fractions. Not all patients were TCR sequenced, owing to tissue quantity.

This clone was recorded a few times. Its specificity is unknown. Sequencing used immunoSEQ multiplex PCR; TCRdb keeps in-frame clones, though not all of them. The sample lists around 16,000 clones, around 72% occurring once. This CDR3 has 13 residues. From germline, CDR1 is SGHAT and CDR2 FQDESV (reference sequence). V lost 5 bases to trimming and J lost 5 bases; unmatched junction nucleotides: 5. The chain is built from TRBV11-1 and TRBJ1-1, with 7 positions matching TRBD1. The specimen was lung tumor tissue. The receptor was derived from a human donor with non-small cell lung cancer. The CDR3 region is CASSLGTATEAFF. The DNA for the CDR3 is TGTGCCAGCAGCCTTGGGACAGCGACTGAAGCTTTCTTT.